A single sample is the source of the 18 T cell receptor beta chains below, sequenced in a study of T cell repertoires in cytomegalovirus infection. TCRdb redid the calling of the reads with MiXCR, one entry per CDR3 protein. The sample holds 350,000 to 500,000 distinct CDR3 sequences, approximately 32% seen once. Sequencing input: PBMCs. The source of these receptors is a human donor in good health (CMV status not recorded). Some clones in this sample may be carry-over from other donors' samples.

The chain couples TRBV7-3 to TRBJ2-1; 12 nucleotides agree with TRBD2. Trimming took 5 bases from V and 8 from J; bases not matched to a gene: 7. The V gene's germline CDR1 is SGHTA and CDR2 FQGTGA. This CDR3 has 15 residues. CDR3 DNA sequence: TGTGCCAGCAGCCACCTAGCGGGGGGGGGCGATGAGCAGTTCTTC. Translating gives CASSHLAGGGDEQFF.

The V and J genes are TRBV7-9 and TRBJ2-1; D uncertain. Trimming removed 3 bases from V and 7 bases from J, with 7 bases in between. The CDR3 consists of 12 residues. Looked up from germline, CDR1 is SEHNR and CDR2 is FQNEAQ (reference sequence). CDR3 sequence: CASSLALNEQFF. The CDR3 DNA reads as TGTGCCAGCAGCTTGGCGTTGAATGAGCAGTTCTTC.

This clonotype was recorded many times. The genes are TRBV7-2 and TRBJ2-3, with D perhaps matching TRBD2 (5 bases). The CDR3 covers 15 residues. Germline loops: CDR1 SGHTA, CDR2 FQGNSA. The germline V and J ends were trimmed by 5 bases and 4 bases, with 16 bases remaining between them. The CDR3 nucleotides read TGTGCCAGCAGCATTACGAGCGCCGGGGCAGATACGCAGTATTTT. Protein: CASSITSAGADTQYF.

About this clonotype itself: A much larger clone differs by one base, so this may be a read error. V gene TRBV7-6 combines with J gene TRBJ2-5, with 9 bases aligning to TRBD2. Germline lookup yields CDR1 SGHVS and CDR2 FNYEAQ. This CDR3 has 16 residues. This CDR3 is CASSLGASGDQETQSF. The CDR3 nucleotides are TGTGCCAGCAGCTTAGGTGCTAGCGGGGACCAAGAGACCCAGTCCTTC.

The chain is built from TRBV5-1 and TRBJ2-5; D uncertain. This CDR3 comprises 12 residues. Trimming removed 3 bases from V and 7 bases from J, with 10 bases in between. In germline, CDR1 is SGHRS, CDR2 YFSETQ. The CDR3 loop reads CASSSDVGTQYF. CDR3 DNA sequence: TGCGCCAGCAGCTCTGACGTAGGGACCCAGTACTTC.

In this sample, this clonotype turned up a few times. The V gene is TRBV11-1, the J gene TRBJ2-1; no firm D call. There are 17 residues in the CDR3. The ends were cut back, 1 base at V and 2 bases at J, with 15 bases in the middle. Germline V gene data show CDR1 as SGHAT and CDR2 as FQDESV (reference sequence). CDR3 nucleotide sequence: TGTGCCAGCAGCTTAGGTCCAACAATTAGTACCTACAATGAGCAGTTCTTC. Its protein product is CASSLGPTISTYNEQFF.

This clonotype was recorded a few times. This chain joins TRBV5-1 and TRBJ1-2; D may be TRBD1 (6 bases). Germline V gene data show CDR1 as SGHRS and CDR2 as YFSETQ. The length of the CDR3 is 13 residues. V was trimmed by 3 bases and J by 6 bases, leaving 12 bases between them. In nucleotides, the CDR3 is TGCGCCAGCAGCTGGACAGTCTCGCATGGCTACACCTTC. Translated, it gives CASSWTVSHGYTF.

The chain recombines TRBV7-8 with TRBJ2-3, with TRBD2 identical over 16 bases. V lost 5 bases to trimming and J lost 3 bases; unmatched junction nucleotides: 8. The CDR3 contains 18 residues. Germline V lookup: CDR1 SGHVS, CDR2 FQNEAQ. The CDR3 sequence is CASSPPGLAGGPTDTQYF. Written as DNA, the CDR3 is TGTGCCAGCAGCCCTCCGGGACTAGCGGGGGGGCCTACAGATACGCAGTATTTT.

This clonotype has a handful of counts. In DNA, the CDR3 is TGTGCCAGCAGTTCCATTAGCCGGGGGGCGAACACTGAAGCTTTCTTT. It codes for CASSSISRGANTEAFF. The chain links TRBV6-5 to TRBJ1-1, with D perhaps matching TRBD1 (6 bases). V lost 4 bases, J lost 1 base, and 16 bases lay in between. The CDR3 runs to 16 residues. Looked up from germline, CDR1 is MNHEY and CDR2 is SVGAGI.

CDR3 residues: CASSFLSYQETQYF. CDR3 bases: TGTGCCAGCAGCTTCCTATCCTACCAAGAGACCCAGTACTTC. The chain couples TRBV7-9 to TRBJ2-5; no definite D call. There are 14 residues in the CDR3. The germline CDR1 and CDR2 sequences are SEHNR and FQNEAQ (reference sequence). Trimming pared 3 bases from V and 0 bases from J, leaving 8 bases between. The full variable domain, with the rest looked up from reference TRBV7-9 and TRBJ2-5, is DTGVSQNPRHKITKRGQNVTFRCDPISEHNRLYWYRQTLGQGPEFLTYFQNEAQLEKSRLLSDRFSAERPKGSFSTLEIQRTEQGDSAMYLCASSFLSYQETQYFGPGTRLLVL.

The chain is built from TRBV19 and TRBJ2-6, with 10 nucleotides matching TRBD1. Germline-derived CDR1 and CDR2 are LNHDA and SQIVND (reference sequence). The CDR3 extends over 17 amino acids. Trimming removed 7 bases from V and 0 bases from J; junction bases left unmatched: 6. For the CDR3, the DNA is TGTGCCAGTATAGGGACAGGGGTTTCCTCTGGGGCCAACGTCCTGACTTTC. Protein: CASIGTGVSSGANVLTF.

The gene calls are TRBV5-6 and TRBJ1-5; D gene unclear. Trimming left V 1 base short and J 5 bases short, with 10 bases between. Per the germline V gene, CDR1 is SGHDT and CDR2 is YYEEEE. The CDR3 length is 14 residues. In DNA form, the CDR3 reads TGTGCCAGCAGCTTGCGGGGTTTGGATCAGCCCCAGCATTTT. It encodes CASSLRGLDQPQHF.

This clonotype was recorded a few times. The CDR3 region has the DNA TGTGCCAGCACCAACCGACTAGCGGGTCACAATGAGCAGTTCTTC. Amino acid sequence: CASTNRLAGHNEQFF. The rearrangement joins TRBV28 to TRBJ2-1; TRBD2 matches 10 bases. This CDR3 spans 15 amino acids. CDR1 and CDR2 from the germline V gene are MDHEN and SYDVKM. V gave up 7 bases and J gave up 5 bases; unmatched junction bases: 8.

About this clonotype: With a much larger clone just one base away, this may be a read error. The gene calls are TRBV7-2 and TRBJ2-2; 11 nucleotides align to TRBD2. Germline loops: CDR1 SGHTA, CDR2 FQGNSA. V shed 5 bases and J 0 bases; nucleotides not matched to a gene: 8. This CDR3 is 18 amino acids long. This CDR3 reads CASSHRGTSGSNTGELFF. The CDR3 region has the DNA TGTGCCAGCAGCCACAGGGGGACTAGCGGCTCGAACACCGGGGAGCTGTTTTTT. The full variable domain, in which reference TRBV7-2 and TRBJ2-2 provide the parts outside the CDR3, is GAGVSQSPSNKVTEKGKDVELRCDPISGHTALYWYRQSLGQGLEFLIYFQGNSAPDKSGLPSDRFSAERTGGSVSTLTIQRTQQEDSAVYLCASSHRGTSGSNTGELFFGEGSRLTVL.

J is TRBJ1-1 and V is TRBV6-5, with 9 positions matching TRBD1. Looked up from germline, CDR1 is MNHEY and CDR2 is SVGAGI. The J segment lost 0 bases and the V segment lost 2 bases, leaving 7 bases of the junction unmatched. The length of the CDR3 is 17 residues. CDR3 residues: CASSYLRQGGLNTEAFF. The CDR3 DNA reads TGTGCCAGCAGTTACCTTAGACAGGGGGGTCTGAACACTGAAGCTTTCTTT.

The chain joins TRBV7-8 to TRBJ2-1; 14 positions agree with TRBD2. The V segment lost 6 bases and the J segment 8 bases; nucleotides outside the gene matches: 15. The V gene's germline CDR1 is SGHVS and CDR2 FQNEAQ. The CDR3 is 18 residues long. The CDR3 reads CASRRLAGGTIRNHEQFF. The CDR3 nucleotides read TGTGCCAGCAGGAGACTAGCGGGGGGGACAATTCGTAACCATGAGCAGTTCTTC. The full variable domain, completed using reference TRBV7-8 and TRBJ2-1, is GAGVSQSPRYKVAKRGQDVALRCDPISGHVSLFWYQQALGQGPEFLTYFQNEAQLDKSGLPSDRFFAERPEGSVSTLKIQRTQQEDSAVYLCASRRLAGGTIRNHEQFFGPGTRLTVL.

The gene calls are TRBV7-8 and TRBJ2-7; D may be TRBD1 (6 bases). The V end was cut by 5 bases, the J end by 7 bases, with 15 bases between. Germline-derived CDR1 and CDR2 are SGHVS and FQNEAQ. The CDR3 covers 13 residues. CDR3 nucleotides: TGTGCCAGCAGCGAGTGGGTCCAGGGGGAGCAGTACTTC. Amino acid sequence: CASSEWVQGEQYF.

This clonotype has just a few counts. The chain's CDR3 is CAVGRQGSGEQYF. The CDR3 DNA reads as TGTGCCGTCGGGAGACAGGGTTCGGGCGAGCAGTACTTC. V and J are TRBV5-4 and TRBJ2-7, with D maybe TRBD1 (7 bases). This CDR3 is built from 13 residues. Per the germline V gene, CDR1 is SGHNT and CDR2 is YYREEE (reference sequence). V lost 10 bases to trimming and J lost 6 bases, with 20 bases between them.